The present T cell receptor (beta chain) was sequenced within a study of blood T cell repertoires in COVID-19. Overall study context: The cDNA or gDNA used as material had been derived from T cells, B-cell-depleted T cells, or PBMCs.

TCRdb's table, derived via immunoSEQ multiplex PCR, lists solely in-frame clones and lacks some. The table records 76,000 or so clones, around 90% of them present only once. Germline values: CDR1 SGHKS, CDR2 YYEKEE (reference sequence). V lost 0 bases and J lost 7, with 8 bases in between. The CDR3 spans 13 residues. Sequenced material: peripheral blood. The source of this sequence is a human donor in a cohort sampled during active COVID-19. J is TRBJ1-5 and V is TRBV5-5; no firm D call. The CDR3: CASSLDRVQPQHF. In DNA, the CDR3 is TGTGCCAGCAGCTTGGATCGCGTCCAGCCCCAGCATTTT.